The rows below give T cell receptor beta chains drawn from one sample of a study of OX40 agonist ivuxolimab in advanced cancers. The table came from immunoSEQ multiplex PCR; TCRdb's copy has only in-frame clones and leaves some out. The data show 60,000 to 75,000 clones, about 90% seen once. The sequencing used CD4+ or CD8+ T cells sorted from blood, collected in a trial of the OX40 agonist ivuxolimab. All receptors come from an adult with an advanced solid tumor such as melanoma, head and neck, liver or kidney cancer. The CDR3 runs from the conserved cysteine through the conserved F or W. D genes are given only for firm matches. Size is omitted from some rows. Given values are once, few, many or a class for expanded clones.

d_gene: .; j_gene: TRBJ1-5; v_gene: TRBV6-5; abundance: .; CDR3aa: CASSLTGGNQPQHF; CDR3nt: TGTGCCAGCAGCCTAACTGGGGGCAATCAGCCCCAGCATTTT
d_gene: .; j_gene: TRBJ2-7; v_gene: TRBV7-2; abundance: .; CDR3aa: CASSLLGSSYEQYF; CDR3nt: TGTGCCAGCAGCTTACTAGGGAGCTCCTACGAGCAGTACTTC
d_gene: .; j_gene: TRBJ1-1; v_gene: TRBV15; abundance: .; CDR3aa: CATSRDFLLNQMNTEAFF; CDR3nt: TGTGCCACCAGCAGAGATTTTCTACTGAATCAAATGAACACTGAAGCTTTCTTT
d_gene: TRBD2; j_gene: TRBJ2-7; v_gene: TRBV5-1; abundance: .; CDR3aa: CASSSRGGRYEQYF; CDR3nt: TGCGCCAGCAGCTCCCGGGGGGGTCGGTACGAGCAGTACTTC
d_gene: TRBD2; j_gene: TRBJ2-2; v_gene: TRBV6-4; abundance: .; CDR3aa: CASTRTSGNTGELFF; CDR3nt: TGTGCCAGCACCCGGACTAGCGGGAACACCGGGGAGCTGTTTTTT
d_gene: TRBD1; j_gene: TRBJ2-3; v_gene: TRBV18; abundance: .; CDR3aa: CASTPGTGWTDTQYF; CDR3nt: TGTGCCAGCACCCCAGGGACAGGGTGGACAGATACGCAGTATTTT
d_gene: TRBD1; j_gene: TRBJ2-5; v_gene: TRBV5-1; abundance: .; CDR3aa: CASSLGQGNSETQYF; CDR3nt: TGCGCCAGCAGCCTCGGACAGGGTAATTCTGAGACCCAGTACTTC
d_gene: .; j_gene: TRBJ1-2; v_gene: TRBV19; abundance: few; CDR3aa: CATSGFNYGYTF; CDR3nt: TGTGCCACCTCCGGGTTTAACTATGGCTACACCTTC
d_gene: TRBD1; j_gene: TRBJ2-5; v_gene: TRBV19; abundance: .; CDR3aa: CASSAGTGGRTQYF; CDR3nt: TGTGCCAGTAGTGCCGGGACAGGGGGCCGGACCCAGTACTTC
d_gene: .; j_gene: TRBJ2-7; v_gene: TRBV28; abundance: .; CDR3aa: CASSTNRREQYF; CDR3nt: TGTGCCAGCAGTACCAACCGGCGCGAGCAGTACTTC
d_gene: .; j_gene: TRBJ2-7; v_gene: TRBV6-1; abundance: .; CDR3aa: CASSHYRASGDEQYF; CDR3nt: TGTGCCAGCAGTCACTACAGGGCATCGGGAGACGAGCAGTACTTC
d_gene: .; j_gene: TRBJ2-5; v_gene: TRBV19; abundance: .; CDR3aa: CASRGGKGGQETQYF; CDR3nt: TGTGCCAGTAGAGGAGGCAAGGGCGGGCAAGAGACCCAGTACTTC
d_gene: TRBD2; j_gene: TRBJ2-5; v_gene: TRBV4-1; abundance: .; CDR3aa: CASRRTSGQETQYF; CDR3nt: TGCGCCAGCAGGAGGACTAGCGGACAAGAGACCCAGTACTTC